These 15 T cell receptor beta chains share one sample of origin, sequenced in a study of control samples from healthy donors and cancer patients. Profiling relied on immunoSEQ multiplex PCR, and the TCRdb table lists in-frame clones only, not all of them. The table has 70,000 or so clones, around 84% seen once. Specimen: blood. The source of these receptors is a man aged 50-60 years in good health.

This clone has a single count. V is TRBV7-9 and J is TRBJ2-7; the D gene could be TRBD1 or TRBD2 (5 bases each). V shed 1 base and J shed 5 bases, with 12 bases lying between them. The germline CDR1 and CDR2 sequences are SEHNR and FQNEAQ (reference sequence). The CDR3 totals 14 residues. The chain's CDR3 is CASSLGDALDEQYF. CDR3 bases: TGTGCCAGCAGCTTAGGGGACGCCCTCGACGAGCAGTACTTC. The variable domain in full, completed from reference TRBV7-9 and TRBJ2-7, reads DTGVSQNPRHKITKRGQNVTFRCDPISEHNRLYWYRQTLGQGPEFLTYFQNEAQLEKSRLLSDRFSAERPKGSFSTLEIQRTEQGDSAMYLCASSLGDALDEQYFGPGTRLTVT.

The J gene is TRBJ2-5, the V gene TRBV11-2; D not resolved. This CDR3 has 12 amino acids. Germline V CDR1 and CDR2: SGHAT, FQNNGV. V was trimmed by 1 base and J by 7 bases, leaving 7 bases between them. CDR3: CASSLVRGTQYF. For the CDR3, the DNA is TGTGCCAGCAGCTTAGTCCGCGGGACCCAGTACTTC.

The chain has TRBV4-3 and TRBJ1-3, with D perhaps matching TRBD1 (6 bases). The CDR3 runs 15 residues. The V and J ends lost 5 bases and 2 bases respectively, with 13 bases between them. Germline V gives CDR1 LGHNA, CDR2 YSLEER. The CDR3 sequence: CASSVLQGTGNTIYF. The CDR3 DNA reads TGCGCCAGCAGCGTGCTCCAGGGGACTGGAAACACCATATATTTT.

DNA of the CDR3: TGTGCCAGCAGAAAATTGGAAAGCTCCTACAATGAGCAGTTCTTC. Translated, it gives CASRKLESSYNEQFF. V is TRBV27 and J is TRBJ2-1, with D unclear. The CDR3 runs 15 residues. Germline V gene sequence: CDR1 MNHEY, CDR2 SMNVEV (reference sequence). V lost 6 bases and J lost 0, with 12 bases in between.

V is TRBV27 and J is TRBJ2-7; D perhaps matches TRBD2 (6 bases). V lost 3 bases and J lost 2, with 14 bases in between. The CDR3 runs to 15 residues. The germline V gene encodes CDR1 MNHEY and CDR2 SMNVEV (reference sequence). CDR3 sequence (DNA): TGTGCCAGCAGTTTTAGTAGCGGTTTTGCCTACGAGCAGTACTTC. Encoded protein: CASSFSSGFAYEQYF.

This chain links TRBV5-1 with TRBJ2-1; D unclear. From germline, CDR1 is SGHRS and CDR2 YFSETQ. The ends were cut back, 1 base at V and 6 bases at J, with 8 bases in the middle. This CDR3 has 13 amino acids. The DNA of the CDR3 is TGCGCCAGCAGCTTGACCCTTATCAATGAGCAGTTCTTC. Its protein product is CASSLTLINEQFF. Full variable domain (remainder filled in from reference TRBV5-1 and TRBJ2-1): KAGVTQTPRYLIKTRGQQVTLSCSPISGHRSVSWYQQTPGQGLQFLFEYFSETQRNKGNFPGRFSGRQFSNSRSEMNVSTLELGDSALYLCASSLTLINEQFFGPGTRLTVL.

This clone has just one count. V usage is TRBV18 and J usage is TRBJ2-3, with a weak D call TRBD2 (6 bases). Germline CDR1 is KGHSH and CDR2 is LQKENI. This CDR3 is built from 18 residues. V gave up 3 bases and J gave up 4 bases, with 23 bases separating them. In DNA form, the CDR3 reads TGTGCCAGCTCACCCATGGGGGGACGGCTCGTGATCCCAGATACGCAGTATTTT. Encoded protein: CASSPMGGRLVIPDTQYF.

In DNA form, the CDR3 reads TGTGCCAGCGGGGGGACTAGCGGCTATACGCAGTATTTT. The encoded protein is CASGGTSGYTQYF. The chain has TRBV2 and TRBJ2-3, with TRBD2 matching over 11 bases. The CDR3 totals 13 residues. J gave up 7 bases and V 8 bases, and 5 bases lay outside the gene matches. CDR1 is SNHLY, CDR2 FYNNEI, per germline. Full variable domain (remainder filled in from reference TRBV2 and TRBJ2-3): EPEVTQTPSHQVTQMGQEVILRCVPISNHLYFYWYRQILGQKVEFLVSFYNNEISEKSEIFDDQFSVERPDGSNFTLKIRSTKLEDSAMYFCASGGTSGYTQYFGPGTRLTVL.

The V gene is TRBV28, the J gene TRBJ2-7, with no clear D. Between the trimmed V and J ends, which lost 6 bases and 0 bases, there was a span of 21 bases. CDR3 length: 17 residues. Germline CDR1 reads MDHEN; CDR2 reads SYDVKM. The CDR3 is CASRAKAGRSASYEQYF. CDR3 coding DNA: TGTGCCAGCAGAGCCAAAGCCGGACGGTCCGCCTCCTACGAGCAGTACTTC.

Only one count was recorded for this clone. The chain is built from TRBV27 and TRBJ2-3; 10 nucleotides match TRBD1. The CDR3 length is 15 residues. Trimming took 9 bases from V and 5 from J; bases not matched to a gene: 11. Germline V gene lookup returns CDR1 MNHEY and CDR2 SMNVEV (reference sequence). CDR3 in DNA: TGTGCCAGGACGACAGGGGGCCTTCCCGGAGATACGCAGTATTTT. Amino acids: CARTTGGLPGDTQYF.

The rearrangement joins TRBV7-3 to TRBJ1-6, with D perhaps TRBD1 (6 bases). Germline V gene data show CDR1 as SGHTA and CDR2 as FQGTGA. The CDR3 sequence is 14 residues long. Trimming shortened V by 2 bases and J by 10 bases, and 12 bases separated the two germline ends. The CDR3 spells CASSLAQGSSPLHF. The DNA of the CDR3 is TGTGCCAGCAGCTTAGCCCAGGGGAGCTCACCCCTCCACTTT.

The rearrangement links TRBV7-8 to TRBJ2-1; unclear D gene. The germline V gene encodes CDR1 SGHVS and CDR2 FQNEAQ. The CDR3 spans 15 residues. V dropped 5 bases and J dropped 0 bases, with 11 bases sitting between them. The CDR3 DNA follows: TGTGCCAGCAGCACGACTCCCAGCTCCTACAATGAGCAGTTCTTC. Its translation is CASSTTPSSYNEQFF.

The chain recombines TRBV9 with TRBJ2-1, with D unresolved. The CDR3 has 13 residues. Trimming stripped 3 bases from V and 8 bases from J, with 12 bases between. From germline, CDR1 is SGDLS and CDR2 YYNGEE. DNA for the CDR3: TGTGCCAGCAGCGCCCCTCGATTGGATGAGCAGTTCTTC. Translated, it gives CASSAPRLDEQFF.

V and J are TRBV5-6 and TRBJ1-5; possible D gene TRBD1, 6 bases. The CDR3 sequence is 15 residues long. V lost 3 bases and J 4 bases, leaving 14 bases between the germline ends. CDR1 and CDR2 (germline): SGHDT, YYEEEE. CDR3 in amino acids: CASSWGGDKNQPQHF. The DNA for the CDR3 is TGTGCCAGCAGCTGGGGTGGGGACAAAAATCAGCCCCAGCATTTT.

This rearrangement joins TRBV2 to TRBJ1-6, with D hard to call. The CDR3 extends over 16 amino acids. Germline CDR1 and CDR2: SNHLY and FYNNEI. The V end lost 4 bases, the J end lost 6 bases, and 16 bases lay between the germline ends. DNA for the CDR3: TGTGCCAGCAGTGGGTCTCCCGCTTCGGGTAATTCACCCCTCCACTTT. Its translation: CASSGSPASGNSPLHF.